The source of this T cell receptor (beta chain) is a study of cytomegalovirus exposure and HLA in healthy donors. In the study overall: Approximately 200 million T cells yielded 100 million or so unique TCR beta sequences in earlier analysis.

To note about this clone: Its matching antigen is unknown.

This CDR3 comprises 14 residues. V lost 1 base, J lost 1 base, and 11 bases lay in between. Germline assignment: CDR1 GTSNPN and CDR2 SVGIG (reference sequence). Primers included in the PCR were 60 Vbeta and 13 Jbeta primers. Assay used: immunoSEQ multiplex PCR; TCRdb lists only in-frame clones, some missing. Among about 210,000 clones listed, 82% were seen once. Study results and caveats: Earlier analysis found most TCR beta V segments productive about 87% or about 30% of the time.

When sampled, the donors appeared nominally healthy, though they likely had unrecorded immune exposures. The sample was PBMCs. V is TRBV30 and J is TRBJ2-7; TRBD2 might be the D (5 bases). The clonotype was recovered from a man aged 35-49 years in good health and CMV-seropositive. The CDR3 protein is CAWSGGVGSYEQYF. DNA for the CDR3: TGTGCCTGGAGTGGGGGAGTAGGATCCTACGAGCAGTACTTC. Filled out from reference TRBV30 and TRBJ2-7, the complete variable domain reads SQTIHQWPATLVQPVGSPLSLECTVEGTSNPNLYWYRQAAGRGLQLLFYSVGIGQISSEVPQNLSASRPQDRQFILSSKKLLLSDSGFYLCAWSGGVGSYEQYFGPGTRLTVT.